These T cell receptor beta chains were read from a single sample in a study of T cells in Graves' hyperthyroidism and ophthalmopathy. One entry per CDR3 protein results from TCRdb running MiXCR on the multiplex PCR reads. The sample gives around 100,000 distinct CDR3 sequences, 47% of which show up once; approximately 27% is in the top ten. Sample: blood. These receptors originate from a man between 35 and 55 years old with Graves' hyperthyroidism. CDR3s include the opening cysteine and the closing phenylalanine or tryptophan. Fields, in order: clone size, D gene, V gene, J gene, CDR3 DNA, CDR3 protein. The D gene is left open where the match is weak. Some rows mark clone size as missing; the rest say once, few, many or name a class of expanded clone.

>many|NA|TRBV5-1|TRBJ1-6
TGCGCCAGCAGCTTGGCCCAGCCGTTTAATTCACCCCTCCACTTT
CASSLAQPFNSPLHF
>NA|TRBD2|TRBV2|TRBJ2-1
TGTGCCAGCACAGGGGGACTAGCAAGAAGGAGCTCCTACAATGAGCAGTTCTTC
CASTGGLARRSSYNEQFF
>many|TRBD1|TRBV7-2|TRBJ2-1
TGTGCCAGCAGGCCTGTCTCGGCTATTTCTACAGGGGAGTTCTTC
CASRPVSAISTGEFF
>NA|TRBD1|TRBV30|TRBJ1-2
TGTGCCTGGAACTCAGGACAGGGGGATGGCTACACCTTC
CAWNSGQGDGYTF
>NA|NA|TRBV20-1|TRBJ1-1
TGCAGTGCTAGCGAACCCCCGGAGCAGAAGAACACTGAAGCTTTCTTT
CSASEPPEQKNTEAFF
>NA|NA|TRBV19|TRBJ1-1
TGTGCCAGTAGTATGATAGGACAGACATTTTACACTGAAGCTTTCTTT
CASSMIGQTFYTEAFF
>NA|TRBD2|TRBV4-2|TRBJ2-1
TGTGCCAGCACCCCCCACGTTGAGAGCGGGAGTTACAATGAGCAGTTCTTC
CASTPHVESGSYNEQFF
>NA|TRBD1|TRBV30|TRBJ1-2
TGTGCCTGGAGGGGACAGGGAATAGGGTACACCTTC
CAWRGQGIGYTF
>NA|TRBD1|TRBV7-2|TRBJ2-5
TGTGCCAGCTCACCAAGGGACAGGGGGATAGTAGAGCAAGAGACCCAGTACTTC
CASSPRDRGIVEQETQYF
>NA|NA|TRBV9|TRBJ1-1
TGTGCCAGCAGCCACGCAGGGGTGAGGAACACTGAAGCTTTCTTT
CASSHAGVRNTEAFF
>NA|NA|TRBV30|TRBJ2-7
TGTGCCTGGAGCGGGAGATACGAGCAGTACTTC
CAWSGRYEQYF
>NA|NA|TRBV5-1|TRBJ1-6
TGCGCCAGCAGGCCTTGGGGAGGCGGCTCATCCCTCCACTTT
CASRPWGGGSSLHF
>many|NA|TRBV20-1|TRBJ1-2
TGCAGTGTGGGGGGCTCTACCTATGGCTACACCTTC
CSVGGSTYGYTF
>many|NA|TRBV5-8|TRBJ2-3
TGTGCCAGCAGCTTGGGGCGGGATTCCGGTCCGCAGTATTTT
CASSLGRDSGPQYF
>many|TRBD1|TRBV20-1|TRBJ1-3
TGCAGTGCTAGTTACAGGGGAGGAAACACCATATATTTT
CSASYRGGNTIYF
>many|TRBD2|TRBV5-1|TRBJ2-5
TGCGCCAGCACGCGCGGGGGGCAACAAGAGACCCAGTACTTC
CASTRGGQQETQYF
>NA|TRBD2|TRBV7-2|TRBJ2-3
TGTGCCAGCAGCTTTGGTAGCGGGAACACAGATACGCAGTATTTT
CASSFGSGNTDTQYF
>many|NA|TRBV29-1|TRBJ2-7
TGCAGCGCTGGGAGTTACGAGCAGTACTTC
CSAGSYEQYF
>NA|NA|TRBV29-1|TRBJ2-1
TGCAGCGTCATCCTGCTGACGGGGATTTGGTTCGAGCAGTTCTTC
CSVILLTGIWFEQFF
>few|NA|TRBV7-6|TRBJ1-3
TGTGCCAGCAGCTCTGGAAACACCATATATTTT
CASSSGNTIYF
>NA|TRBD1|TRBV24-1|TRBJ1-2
TGTGCCACCAGTGATCAGGACAGGGGAGACTATGGCTACACCTTC
CATSDQDRGDYGYTF
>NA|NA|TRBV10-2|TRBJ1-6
TGCGCCAGCAGTACTCAGGGTGAGGCTTCACCCCTCCACTTT
CASSTQGEASPLHF
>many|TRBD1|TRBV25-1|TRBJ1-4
TGTGCCAGCAGTGAGCGACAGGGGGCTCAGGAAAAACTGTTTTTT
CASSERQGAQEKLFF
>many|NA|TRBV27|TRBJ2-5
TGTGCCAGCAGTTTTGGTGTCTGGGGAGAGACCCAGTACTTC
CASSFGVWGETQYF
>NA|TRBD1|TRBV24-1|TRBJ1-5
TGTGCCAGCAATGCAGGGGGCAAAGGCAATCAGCCCCAGCATTTT
CASNAGGKGNQPQHF
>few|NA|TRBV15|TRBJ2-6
TGTGCCACCAGCAGCCTTCGGATCTCTGGGGCCAACGTCCTGACTTTC
CATSSLRISGANVLTF
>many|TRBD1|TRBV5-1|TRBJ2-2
TGCGCCAGCAGCTTACAGGGGAGCACCGGGGAGCTGTTTTTT
CASSLQGSTGELFF
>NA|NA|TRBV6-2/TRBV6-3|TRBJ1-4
TGTGCCAGCAGTTACTCGAGTGAAGAACTGTTTTTT
CASSYSSEELFF
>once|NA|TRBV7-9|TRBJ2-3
TGTGCCAGCAGCGTGCAGGGGGGAACAGATACGCAGTATTTT
CASSVQGGTDTQYF
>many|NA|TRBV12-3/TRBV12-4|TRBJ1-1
TGTGCCAGCAGTTTATCCACTGAAGCTTTCTTT
CASSLSTEAFF
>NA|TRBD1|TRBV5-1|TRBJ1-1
TGCGCCAGCAGCTTGACAGGGGGGGGTACGGTAGCTTTCTTT
CASSLTGGGTVAFF
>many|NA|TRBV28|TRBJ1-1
TGTGCCAGCAGTCTCGGGCTGGATGAAGCTTTCTTT
CASSLGLDEAFF
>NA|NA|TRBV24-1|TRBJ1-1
TGTGCCACCAGTGACAATAGCGGGAGGAGGAACACTGAAGCTTTCTTT
CATSDNSGRRNTEAFF
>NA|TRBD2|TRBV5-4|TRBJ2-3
TGTGCCAGCAGCCAAATTCCCGGGTTAGCGGGTACAGATACGCAGTATTTT
CASSQIPGLAGTDTQYF
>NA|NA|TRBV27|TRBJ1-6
TGTGCCAGCAGTAGCCTGGGGGCAGGGGCCGTCAGTCCACCCCTCCACTTT
CASSSLGAGAVSPPLHF
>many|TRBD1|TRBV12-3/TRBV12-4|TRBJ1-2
TGTGCCAGCAGGACTGGACAGGGTCTAGGCGGCTACACCTTC
CASRTGQGLGGYTF
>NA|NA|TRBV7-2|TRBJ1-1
TGTGCCGGCAGCTTATTGGCAGCCGACGGCACGGAAGCTTTCTTT
CAGSLLAADGTEAFF
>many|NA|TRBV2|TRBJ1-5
TGTGCCAGCAGTGAAGGCAGGAGTGATCAGCCCCAGCATTTT
CASSEGRSDQPQHF
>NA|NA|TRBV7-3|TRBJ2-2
TGTGCCAGCAGTTACCAGGGCGCCGGGGAGCTGTTTTTT
CASSYQGAGELFF
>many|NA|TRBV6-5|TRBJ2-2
TGTGCCAGCAGTCACGTCCAGGAGAACACCGGGGAGCTGTTTTTT
CASSHVQENTGELFF
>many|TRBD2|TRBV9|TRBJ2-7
TGTGCCAGCAGCGCAAAGGATTTTCTTAGCGGGAGGGCCGACGACTACGAGCAGTACTTC
CASSAKDFLSGRADDYEQYF
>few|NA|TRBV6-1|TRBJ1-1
TGTGCCAGCCTTGAATACGGGACTGAAGCTTTCTTT
CASLEYGTEAFF
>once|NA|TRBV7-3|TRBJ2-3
TGTGCCAGCAGCCCAGGGTCTTTCTCCGGGACTAGCACAGATACGCAGTATTTT
CASSPGSFSGTSTDTQYF
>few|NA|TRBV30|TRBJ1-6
TGTGCCTGCCAAAGGGGGTATAATTCACCCCTCCACTTT
CACQRGYNSPLHF
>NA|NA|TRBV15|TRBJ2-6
TGTGCCACCAGCAGAGTTAAGGGGAGCTCTGAGGCCAACGTCCTGACTTTC
CATSRVKGSSEANVLTF
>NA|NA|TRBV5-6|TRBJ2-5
TGTGCCAGCAGAGAAATTCAATGGGAGACCCAGTACTTC
CASREIQWETQYF
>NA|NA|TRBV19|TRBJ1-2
TGTGCCAGTATCACTCCGAGACAGCACTATGGCAACACCTTC
CASITPRQHYGNTF